This entry describes one TCR beta chain. Its antigen is currently not known. Base qualities are not provided; no much larger clone lies one nucleotide away. TCRbeta CDR3 regions were amplified from genomic DNA by means of the immunoSEQ Assay, a bias-controlled multiplex PCR. The source study handled its data this way. The number of nucleated cells in each sample was estimated by amplification of reference gene primers within the assay. To quantify the absolute abundance of each unique TCRbeta CDR3 rearrangement, sequence reads were collapsed and filtered. For each sample, productive Simpson clonality was calculated by taking the square root of Simpson's diversity index across productive rearrangements. This is the immuneACCESS table as TCRdb keeps it, with only in-frame sequences that have V and J called. A part of the clones is gone; compared with another copy, unresolved V genes explain less than half, and the rest is unexplained. D and trimming come from the DNA, and the V and J calls and clone size come from that table. Recorded for this sample are a few hundred thousand clones; about 90% of them occurred a single time. The top ten clones comprise about 5% of the sample.

Trimming takes 1 base off V and 7 bases off J; junction bases not matched to a gene: 2. As encoded in the germline V gene (reference sequence), CDR1 is SEHNR while CDR2 is FQNEAQ. Inclusive of the bounding cysteine and phenylalanine, the CDR3 is 15 residues long. The CDR3 DNA has 45 bases and is translated from base 1. This sample is part of a study of blood T cell repertoires in COVID-19 (TCRdb year 2020). For context, the study as a whole: Samples from collaborators originated in the United States, Italy and Spain and spanned both the acute and convalescent phases of COVID-19. The prospective study material was composed of cDNA or gDNA derived from T cells, B-cell-depleted T cells, or PBMCs. Where available, HLA class I and class II types were obtained from metadata supplied by the sample provider rather than from assay-based typing. The dataset comprised deeply sampled blood TCRbeta repertoires from subjects exposed to, actively infected with, or recovered from COVID-19. The samples were drawn from the first 160 participants of the ongoing ImmuneRACE study and from roughly 1,300 subjects provided by 6 global collaborators. A freely available public database, intended as a resource for researchers studying the immune response to SARS-CoV-2, is where the repertoires were released. The sample metadata nearly always contained a de-identified subject ID, COVID-19 status, age in years and sex.

The study at large found these results: The quantity of clinical and demographic metadata differed by source and by participant and was supplied without curation.

Participants in the prospective study were enrolled through a virtual design, were aged about 18 to 100 years, and lived in 24 United States geographic areas. In the prospective study, cohorts were assigned on the basis of participant-reported clinical history obtained from a screening survey and a study questionnaire. Recovered participants in ImmuneRACE Cohort 3 were defined as having two consecutive negative NP/OP PCR tests, clearance from a healthcare professional, or resolution of symptoms. Mobile phlebotomists in the prospective study collected whole blood, serum and a nasopharyngeal or oropharyngeal swab from every participant. Participants in the prospective study had the option to provide additional blood draws and questionnaires over a roughly 2-month period. Blood samples from the prospective study were shipped frozen or at room temperature prior to DNA extraction.

This clonotype was obtained from a man under 40 who had recovered from COVID-19. The sequencing input was PBMCs or T cells enriched from blood (not recorded which). Recombination joined TRBV7-9 with TRBJ1-6; TRBD1 aligns with 9 central bases. In nucleotides, the sequence is TGTGCCAGCAGCTTAGGGGACAGGGTAAATTCACCCCTCCACTTT. This codes for CASSLGDRVNSPLHF.